This T cell receptor beta chain is drawn from a study of cytomegalovirus exposure and HLA in healthy donors. About the research overall: The 100 to 150 validation repertoires and the approximately 630 first-cohort repertoires shared a platform, a later analysis reported. Study-wide findings and caveats: A few CMV-associated chains proved CMV antigen-specific in vitro. Rarity characterized most TCR sequences, yet some public TCRs appeared in many donors. Per published reports, the classifier diagnosed cytomegalovirus status with high specificity and sensitivity.

Libraries were prepared by immunoSEQ multiplex PCR; TCRdb keeps only in-frame clonotypes and omits some of them. This sample carries under 200,000 clones, approximately 89% of them seen once, and the ten largest clones take roughly 4.2%. This clone was seen a handful of times. Its antigen is as yet unknown. The clonotype comes from a man aged 18 to 35 in good health and CMV-seropositive. Sample: PBMCs.

The CDR3 spells CASSLGWLAGSNQPQHF. CDR3 coding DNA: TGTGCCAGCAGCTTGGGATGGCTGGCAGGGAGCAATCAGCCCCAGCATTTT. V and J are TRBV5-6 and TRBJ1-5; maybe TRBD1 (5 bases). Germline V gene lookup returns CDR1 SGHDT and CDR2 YYEEEE. The CDR3 contains 17 residues. V lost 0 bases and J lost 1, with 14 bases in between.